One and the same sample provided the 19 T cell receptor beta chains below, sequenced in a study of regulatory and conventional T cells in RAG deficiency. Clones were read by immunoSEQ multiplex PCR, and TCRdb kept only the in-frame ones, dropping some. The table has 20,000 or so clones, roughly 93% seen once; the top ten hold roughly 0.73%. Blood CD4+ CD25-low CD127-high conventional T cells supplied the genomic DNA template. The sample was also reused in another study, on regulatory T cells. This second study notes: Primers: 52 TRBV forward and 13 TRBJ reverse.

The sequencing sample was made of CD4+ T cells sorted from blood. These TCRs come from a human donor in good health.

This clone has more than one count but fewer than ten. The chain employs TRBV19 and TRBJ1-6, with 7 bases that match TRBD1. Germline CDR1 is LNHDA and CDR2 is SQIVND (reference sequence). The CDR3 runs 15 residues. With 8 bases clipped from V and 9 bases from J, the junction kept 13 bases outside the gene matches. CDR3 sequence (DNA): TGTGCCAGTGCCGTTTCCACAGGGGTCGGTTCACCCCTCCACTTT. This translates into CASAVSTGVGSPLHF. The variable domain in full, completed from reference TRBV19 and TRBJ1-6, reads DGGITQSPKYLFRKEGQNVTLSCEQNLNHDAMYWYRQDPGQGLRLIYYSQIVNDFQKGDIAEGYSVSREKKESFPLTVTSAQKNPTAFYLCASAVSTGVGSPLHFGNGTRLTVT.

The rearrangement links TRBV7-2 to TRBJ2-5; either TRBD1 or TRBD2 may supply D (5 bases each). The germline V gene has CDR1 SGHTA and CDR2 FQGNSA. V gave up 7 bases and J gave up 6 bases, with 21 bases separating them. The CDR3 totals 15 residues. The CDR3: CASMTGAPVGKTQYF. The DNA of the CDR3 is TGTGCCAGCATGACCGGGGCCCCAGTGGGGAAGACCCAGTACTTC.

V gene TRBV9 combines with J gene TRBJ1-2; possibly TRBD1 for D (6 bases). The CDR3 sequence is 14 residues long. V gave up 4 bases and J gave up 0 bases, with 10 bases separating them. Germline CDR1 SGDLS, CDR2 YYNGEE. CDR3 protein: CASSPGQTNYGYTF. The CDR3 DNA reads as TGTGCCAGCAGCCCCGGACAGACTAACTATGGCTACACCTTC.

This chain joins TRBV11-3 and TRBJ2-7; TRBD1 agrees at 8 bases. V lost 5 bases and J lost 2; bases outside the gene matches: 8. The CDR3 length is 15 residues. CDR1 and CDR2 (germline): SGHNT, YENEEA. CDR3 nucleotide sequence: TGTGCCAGCAGCAAAATTCTGACAGGGGCCTACGAGCAGTACTTC. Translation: CASSKILTGAYEQYF. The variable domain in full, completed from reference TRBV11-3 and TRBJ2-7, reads EAGVVQSPRYKIIEKKQPVAFWCNPISGHNTLYWYLQNLGQGPELLIRYENEEAVDDSQLPKDRFSAERLKGVDSTLKIQPAELGDSAVYLCASSKILTGAYEQYFGPGTRLTVT.

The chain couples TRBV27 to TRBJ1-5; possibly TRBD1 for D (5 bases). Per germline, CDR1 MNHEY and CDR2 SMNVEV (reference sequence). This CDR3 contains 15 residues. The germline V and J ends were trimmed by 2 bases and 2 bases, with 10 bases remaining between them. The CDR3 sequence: CASSLQGWGNQPQHF. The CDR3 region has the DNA TGTGCCAGCAGTTTACAGGGATGGGGCAATCAGCCCCAGCATTTT.

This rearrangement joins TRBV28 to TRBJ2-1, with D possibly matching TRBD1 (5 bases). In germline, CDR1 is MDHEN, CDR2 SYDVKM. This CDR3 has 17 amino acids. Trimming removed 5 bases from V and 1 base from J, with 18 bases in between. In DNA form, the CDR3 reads TGTGCCAGCAGTCCACCCTTTTCAGGGTGGTCCTACAATGAGCAGTTCTTC. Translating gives CASSPPFSGWSYNEQFF.

The CDR3 DNA reads as TGTGCCAGCAGTGAAGGCACGGCAGGAAATCAGCCCCAGCATTTT. Protein product: CASSEGTAGNQPQHF. The chain couples TRBV6-1 to TRBJ1-5, with D unclear. Per the germline V gene, CDR1 is MNHNS and CDR2 is SASEGT. CDR3 length: 15 amino acids. The germline V and J ends were trimmed by 1 base and 4 bases, with 11 bases remaining between them.

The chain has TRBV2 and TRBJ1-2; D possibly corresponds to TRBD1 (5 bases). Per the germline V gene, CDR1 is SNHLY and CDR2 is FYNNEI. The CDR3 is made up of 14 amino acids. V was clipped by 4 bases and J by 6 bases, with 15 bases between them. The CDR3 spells CASSGSGVPNGYTF. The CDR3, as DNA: TGTGCCAGCAGTGGTTCGGGGGTCCCCAATGGCTACACCTTC.

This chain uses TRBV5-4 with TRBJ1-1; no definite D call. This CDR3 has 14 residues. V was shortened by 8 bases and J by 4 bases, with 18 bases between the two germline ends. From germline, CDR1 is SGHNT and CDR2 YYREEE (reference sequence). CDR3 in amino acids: CASSAGVGSTEAFF. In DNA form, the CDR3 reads TGTGCCAGTTCCGCCGGGGTCGGGAGCACTGAAGCTTTCTTT.

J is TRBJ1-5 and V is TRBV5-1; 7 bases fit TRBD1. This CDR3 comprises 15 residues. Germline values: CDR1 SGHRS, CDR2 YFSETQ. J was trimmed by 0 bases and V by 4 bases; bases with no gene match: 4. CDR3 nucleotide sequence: TGCGCCAGCAGCGAGGGACAGAGTAGCAATCAGCCCCAGCATTTT. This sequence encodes CASSEGQSSNQPQHF.

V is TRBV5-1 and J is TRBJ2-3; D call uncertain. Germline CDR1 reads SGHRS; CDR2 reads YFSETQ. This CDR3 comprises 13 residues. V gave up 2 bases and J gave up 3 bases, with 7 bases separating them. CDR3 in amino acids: CASSFYGTDTQYF. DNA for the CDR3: TGCGCCAGCAGCTTTTACGGGACAGATACGCAGTATTTT.

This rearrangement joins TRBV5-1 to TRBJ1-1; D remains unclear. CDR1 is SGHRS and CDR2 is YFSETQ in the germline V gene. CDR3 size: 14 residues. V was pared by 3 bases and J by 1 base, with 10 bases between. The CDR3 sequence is CASSSGRGNTEAFF. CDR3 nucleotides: TGCGCCAGCAGCTCTGGACGGGGGAACACTGAAGCTTTCTTT.

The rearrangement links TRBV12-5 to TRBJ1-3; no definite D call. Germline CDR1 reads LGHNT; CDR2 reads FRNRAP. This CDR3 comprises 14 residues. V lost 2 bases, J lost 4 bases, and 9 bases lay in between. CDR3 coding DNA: TGTGCTAGTGGTTTGAGACCACCAGGAAACACCATATATTTT. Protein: CASGLRPPGNTIYF.

The CDR3 DNA reads as TGTGCCAGCAGGGAAGGACAGGGCAGGGAGACCCAGTACTTC. Protein sequence: CASREGQGRETQYF. The chain carries TRBV28 and TRBJ2-5; 8 nucleotides align to TRBD1. The V gene end was trimmed by 6 bases and the J gene end by 5 bases; junction bases not matched to a gene: 8. CDR1 is MDHEN, CDR2 SYDVKM, per germline. This CDR3 comprises 14 residues.

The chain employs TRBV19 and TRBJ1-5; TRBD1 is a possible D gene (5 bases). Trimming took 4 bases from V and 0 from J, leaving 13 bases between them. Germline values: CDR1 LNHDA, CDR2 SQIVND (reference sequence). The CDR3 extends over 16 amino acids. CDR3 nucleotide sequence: TGTGCCAGTAGTACAACGTGGGGCAATAGCAATCAGCCCCAGCATTTT. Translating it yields CASSTTWGNSNQPQHF. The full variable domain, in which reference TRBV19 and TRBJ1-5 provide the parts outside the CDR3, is DGGITQSPKYLFRKEGQNVTLSCEQNLNHDAMYWYRQDPGQGLRLIYYSQIVNDFQKGDIAEGYSVSREKKESFPLTVTSAQKNPTAFYLCASSTTWGNSNQPQHFGDGTRLSIL.

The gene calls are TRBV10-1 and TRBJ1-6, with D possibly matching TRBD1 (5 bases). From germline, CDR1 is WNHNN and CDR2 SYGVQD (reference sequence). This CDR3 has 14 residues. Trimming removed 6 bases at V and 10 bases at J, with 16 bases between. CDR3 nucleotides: TGCGCCAGCAGGGAGAGAGACAGTAAGTCACCCCTCCACTTT. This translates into CASRERDSKSPLHF.

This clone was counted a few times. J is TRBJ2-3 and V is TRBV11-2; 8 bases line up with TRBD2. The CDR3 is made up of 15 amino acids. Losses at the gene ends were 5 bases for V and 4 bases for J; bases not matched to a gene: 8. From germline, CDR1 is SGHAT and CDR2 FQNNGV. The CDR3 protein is CASSTRTSPPDTQYF. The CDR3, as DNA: TGTGCCAGCAGCACCCGGACTAGCCCGCCAGATACGCAGTATTTT. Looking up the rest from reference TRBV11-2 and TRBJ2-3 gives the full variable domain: EAGVAQSPRYKIIEKRQSVAFWCNPISGHATLYWYQQILGQGPKLLIQFQNNGVVDDSQLPKDRFSAERLKGVDSTLKIQPAKLEDSAVYLCASSTRTSPPDTQYFGPGTRLTVL.

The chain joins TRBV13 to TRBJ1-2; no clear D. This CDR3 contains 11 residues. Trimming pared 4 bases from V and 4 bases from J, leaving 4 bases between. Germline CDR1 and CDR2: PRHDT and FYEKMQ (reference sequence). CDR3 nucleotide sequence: TGTGCCAGCAGCTCCGGCTATGGCTACACCTTC. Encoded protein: CASSSGYGYTF.

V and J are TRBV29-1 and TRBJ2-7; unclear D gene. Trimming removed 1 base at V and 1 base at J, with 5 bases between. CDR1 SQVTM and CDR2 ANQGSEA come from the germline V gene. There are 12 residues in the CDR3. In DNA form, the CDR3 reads TGCAGCGTTGAAGTTGGGTCCTACGAGCAGTACTTC. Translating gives CSVEVGSYEQYF.